Reported below is one T cell receptor (beta chain). The sample belongs to a study of cytomegalovirus exposure and HLA in healthy donors. With 2 bases clipped from V and 3 bases from J, the junction kept 3 bases outside the gene matches. The CDR3 covers 14 residues. CDR1 and CDR2 from the germline V gene are SGHRS and YFSETQ. The study ran its PCR with 60 Vbeta and 13 Jbeta primers. Assay used: immunoSEQ multiplex PCR; TCRdb lists only in-frame clones, some missing. The sample includes roughly 150,000 clones, approximately 70% of them seen just once. The sequence derives from a man aged 18 to 35 in good health and CMV-seropositive. Sequenced: PBMCs. The genes are TRBV5-1 and TRBJ2-3; 7 bases agree with TRBD2. DNA of the CDR3: TGCGCCAGCAGCTTCTCTAGCGGAACAGATACGCAGTATTTT. This sequence encodes CASSFSSGTDTQYF.